This passage covers 30 T cell receptor beta chains from one sample sequenced in a study of blood T cell repertoires in COVID-19. The repertoire was sequenced with immunoSEQ multiplex PCR; TCRdb's copy has only in-frame clones and lacks some. The table shows 55,000 to 80,000 clones, with approximately 80% occurring only once. Sequencing used peripheral blood. These TCRs come from a man aged 70-80 years with acute or convalescent COVID-19.

The gene calls are TRBV18 and TRBJ2-7, with a possible D match to TRBD1 (6 bases). The CDR3 is made up of 14 amino acids. Germline values: CDR1 KGHSH, CDR2 LQKENI. Trimming removed 5 bases from V and 3 bases from J, with 14 bases in between. The CDR3 loop is CASSSQGQFYEQYF. The CDR3 DNA sequence: TGTGCCAGCTCATCTCAAGGACAGTTCTACGAGCAGTACTTC.

The chain uses TRBV5-1 and TRBJ2-1, with D perhaps TRBD2 (5 bases). Germline CDR1 is SGHRS and CDR2 is YFSETQ. The V gene lost 6 bases and the J gene lost 3 bases, with 7 bases spanning the gap. CDR3 length: 12 residues. The CDR3 loop is CASNGDYNEQFF. The CDR3 coding sequence is TGCGCCAGCAACGGGGACTACAATGAGCAGTTCTTC.

The chain couples TRBV5-1 to TRBJ2-5, with a tentative D call TRBD2 (6 bases). Trimming cost V 4 bases and J 2 bases, with 15 bases left between them. There are 15 residues in the CDR3. The germline CDR1 and CDR2 sequences are SGHRS and YFSETQ. The CDR3 nucleotides read TGCGCCAGCAGCGCCTCGGGGGTCATGCAAGAGACCCAGTACTTC. It encodes CASSASGVMQETQYF.

This chain connects TRBV5-1 to TRBJ1-1, with D possibly matching TRBD1 (6 bases). The CDR3 has 16 amino acids. Germline CDR1 SGHRS, CDR2 YFSETQ. V lost 0 bases and J lost 5, with 17 bases in between. This chain's CDR3 is CASSLALYRDVTEAFF. The CDR3 coding sequence is TGCGCCAGCAGCTTGGCCCTTTACAGGGATGTGACTGAAGCTTTCTTT. The whole variable domain, remainder taken from reference TRBV5-1 and TRBJ1-1, is KAGVTQTPRYLIKTRGQQVTLSCSPISGHRSVSWYQQTPGQGLQFLFEYFSETQRNKGNFPGRFSGRQFSNSRSEMNVSTLELGDSALYLCASSLALYRDVTEAFFGQGTRLTVV.

The CDR3 is CAWSPGGWRNTIYF. The CDR3 DNA sequence: TGTGCCTGGAGCCCAGGGGGATGGAGAAACACCATATATTTT. This sequence joins TRBV30 and TRBJ1-3; 7 nucleotides line up with TRBD1. Per germline, CDR1 GTSNPN and CDR2 SVGIG (reference sequence). The CDR3 runs to 14 residues. The V segment lost 3 bases and the J segment 5 bases; nucleotides outside the gene matches: 7.

This sequence joins TRBV5-1 and TRBJ2-3; D gene ambiguous. This CDR3 has 16 residues. The germline V and J ends were trimmed by 0 bases and 4 bases, with 15 bases remaining between them. Germline CDR1 reads SGHRS; CDR2 reads YFSETQ. The CDR3 here is CASSLGGVTRADTQYF. The CDR3 bases are TGCGCCAGCAGCTTGGGAGGAGTCACCCGGGCAGATACGCAGTATTTT.

The rearrangement links TRBV12-3 or TRBV12-4 to TRBJ1-2, with D unresolved. Deletions cut 6 bases from V and 8 bases from J, with 16 bases between. CDR3 size: 13 residues. The chain's CDR3 is CASSLVREQGYTF. In DNA, the CDR3 is TGTGCCAGCAGCCTCGTTCGGGAACAGGGCTACACCTTC.

The rearrangement uses TRBV9 and TRBJ1-1, with 9 nucleotides matching TRBD1. CDR1 is SGDLS and CDR2 is YYNGEE in the germline V gene. Trimming at V came to 5 bases and at J to 8 bases, leaving 4 bases not matched to a gene. The CDR3 length is 12 residues. CDR3 loop: CASRGDREEAFF. Here the CDR3 DNA reads TGTGCCAGCAGAGGGGACAGGGAGGAAGCTTTCTTT.

A word on this clone: At the DNA level, this CDR3 is encoded by other sequences in the same sample as well. The gene calls are TRBV7-3 and TRBJ1-1; D is undetermined. Germline values: CDR1 SGHTA, CDR2 FQGTGA. Trimming stripped 3 bases from V and 1 base from J, with 6 bases between. This CDR3 has 13 amino acids. The CDR3 loop is CASSLQENTEAFF. DNA for the CDR3: TGTGCCAGCAGCTTGCAGGAGAACACTGAAGCTTTCTTT.

The V and J genes are TRBV3-1 (or the pseudogene TRBV3-2) and TRBJ1-2; no reliable D call. The V end lost 2 bases, the J end lost 2 bases, and 3 bases lay between the germline ends. Germline-derived CDR1 and CDR2 are LGHDT and YNNKEL (reference sequence). This CDR3 region has 12 residues. The CDR3 protein is CASSQLNYGYTF. Written as DNA, the CDR3 is TGTGCCAGCAGCCAACTGAACTATGGCTACACCTTC.

This clone was observed a handful of times. The chain uses TRBV7-9 and TRBJ2-7; 8 bases match TRBD1. The CDR3 sequence is 13 residues long. The J segment lost 6 bases and the V segment lost 5 bases, leaving 6 bases of the junction unmatched. CDR1 and CDR2 (germline): SEHNR, FQNEAQ (reference sequence). This CDR3 reads CASSLTGEVEQYF. The CDR3 nucleotides are TGTGCCAGCAGCCTGACAGGGGAGGTCGAGCAGTACTTC.

The chain recombines TRBV6-5 with TRBJ2-2; 9 bases fit TRBD1. J was trimmed by 1 base and V by 2 bases; bases with no gene match: 2. Germline V gene data show CDR1 as MNHEY and CDR2 as SVGAGI. CDR3 length: 16 residues. Written as DNA, the CDR3 is TGTGCCAGCAGTTACGGGACAGGGCAGAACACCGGGGAGCTGTTTTTT. Translated: CASSYGTGQNTGELFF.

This chain uses TRBV19 with TRBJ2-1, with TRBD2 identical over 11 bases. Germline-derived CDR1 and CDR2 are LNHDA and SQIVND (reference sequence). The CDR3 spans 22 residues. The ends lost 4 bases at V and 0 bases at J; junction bases unmatched: 20. The CDR3: CASSKMAAPGLAASSSYNEQFF. Written as DNA, the CDR3 is TGTGCCAGTAGTAAGATGGCAGCCCCGGGACTAGCGGCAAGTAGCTCCTACAATGAGCAGTTCTTC.

The chain is built from TRBV3-1 (or the pseudogene TRBV3-2) and TRBJ1-5; no clear D. The CDR3 loop spans 12 amino acids. Deletions cut 1 base from V and 4 bases from J, with 2 bases between. Germline V gives CDR1 LGHDT, CDR2 YNNKEL (reference sequence). The CDR3 bases are TGTGCCAGCAGCCAAGCGAATCAGCCCCAGCATTTT. The encoded protein is CASSQANQPQHF.

The chain joins TRBV5-4 to TRBJ1-2, with D hard to call. Germline CDR1 and CDR2: SGHNT and YYREEE (reference sequence). The CDR3 extends over 12 amino acids. V was cut by 4 bases and J by 5 bases, with 9 bases left in between. CDR3 sequence reads: CASSLGEYGYTF. CDR3 nucleotides: TGTGCCAGCAGCCTTGGAGAATATGGCTACACCTTC.

The chain couples TRBV5-6 to TRBJ2-7, with a tentative D call TRBD1 (5 bases). Germline CDR1 SGHDT, CDR2 YYEEEE. Trimming removed 0 bases from V and 4 bases from J, with 11 bases in between. The CDR3 spans 14 residues. For the CDR3, the DNA is TGTGCCAGCAGCTTGGCCAGGGTCCTATACGAGCAGTACTTC. Encoded protein: CASSLARVLYEQYF. The whole variable domain, remainder taken from reference TRBV5-6 and TRBJ2-7, is DAGVTQSPTHLIKTRGQQVTLRCSPKSGHDTVSWYQQALGQGPQFIFQYYEEEERQRGNFPDRFSGHQFPNYSSELNVNALLLGDSALYLCASSLARVLYEQYFGPGTRLTVT.

The rearrangement uses TRBV5-1 and TRBJ2-7; TRBD2 aligns across 10 bases. Germline assignment: CDR1 SGHRS and CDR2 YFSETQ. Trimming removed 3 bases from V and 4 bases from J; junction bases left unmatched: 7. There are 15 residues in the CDR3. The CDR3 is CASSSRTSGLYEQYF. The CDR3 DNA reads TGCGCCAGCAGCTCAAGGACTAGCGGACTGTACGAGCAGTACTTC.

The V and J genes are TRBV7-8 and TRBJ1-5; 8 bases are shared with TRBD1. V was pared by 0 bases and J by 4 bases, with 8 bases of the junction left unmatched. CDR3 size: 17 residues. Germline V CDR1 and CDR2: SGHVS, FQNEAQ. The CDR3 region is CASSLAGGTGRNQPQHF. The CDR3 bases are TGTGCCAGCAGCTTAGCGGGGGGGACAGGTAGGAATCAGCCCCAGCATTTT.

This rearrangement joins TRBV19 to TRBJ2-7; 9 bases are a match to TRBD2. V lost 4 bases and J lost 5; bases outside the gene matches: 9. Per germline, CDR1 LNHDA and CDR2 SQIVND (reference sequence). CDR3 length: 15 amino acids. The CDR3: CASSKGTSPLNEQYF. In DNA, the CDR3 is TGTGCCAGTAGTAAGGGGACTAGCCCCCTCAACGAGCAGTACTTC.

The chain recombines TRBV27 with TRBJ1-2, with D uncertain. The germline V gene encodes CDR1 MNHEY and CDR2 SMNVEV (reference sequence). The length of the CDR3 is 17 residues. V dropped 4 bases and J dropped 0 bases, with 18 bases sitting between them. The CDR3 DNA sequence: TGTGCCAGCAGTTCTGCCCTCGGGAGGATTACTAACTATGGCTACACCTTC. It is translated as CASSSALGRITNYGYTF.

The genes are TRBV7-9 and TRBJ1-5; weak D call: TRBD1 (6 bases). This CDR3 comprises 15 residues. Trimming stripped 4 bases from V and 0 bases from J, with 10 bases between. CDR1 SEHNR and CDR2 FQNEAQ come from the germline V gene (reference sequence). In DNA form, the CDR3 reads TGTGCCAGCAGCTATTCGGACAGTAGCAATCAGCCCCAGCATTTT. It translates to CASSYSDSSNQPQHF.

This clone was detected a few times. This chain links TRBV7-3 with TRBJ1-5; tentatively, D is TRBD1 (6 bases). Trimming took off 2 bases at V and 3 bases at J, with 14 bases between the two ends. The CDR3 spans 16 residues. Looked up from germline, CDR1 is SGHTA and CDR2 is FQGTGA. CDR3 bases: TGTGCCAGCAGCTTATCTCCAGGGGTCTCCAATCAGCCCCAGCATTTT. Encoded protein: CASSLSPGVSNQPQHF.

The CDR3: CASRRPTSRNEQFF. DNA for the CDR3: TGTGCCAGCAGACGTCCGACTAGCCGTAATGAGCAGTTCTTC. The rearrangement joins TRBV27 to TRBJ2-1; TRBD2 matches 7 bases. Germline CDR1 and CDR2: MNHEY and SMNVEV (reference sequence). J was trimmed by 7 bases and V by 6 bases; bases with no gene match: 9. The CDR3 consists of 14 residues.

The gene calls are TRBV24-1 and TRBJ1-2; D gene unclear. Trimming left V 3 bases short and J 7 bases short, with 8 bases between. This CDR3 spans 12 amino acids. Germline V CDR1 and CDR2: KGHDR, SFDVKD. The CDR3 coding sequence is TGTGCCACCAGTGATGGACTACGTGGCTACACCTTC. Translation gives CATSDGLRGYTF.

CDR3 in amino acids: CASSPHTGEYEQYF. In nucleotides, the CDR3 is TGTGCCAGCAGCCCACATACAGGGGAGTACGAGCAGTACTTC. The chain couples TRBV14 to TRBJ2-7; TRBD1 aligns across 7 bases. CDR3 length: 14 residues. Germline CDR1 and CDR2: SGHDN and FVKESK. Trimming cost V 4 bases and J 4 bases; bases outside gene matches: 7.

The genes are TRBV18 and TRBJ2-3; TRBD1 matches at 10 bases. CDR1 and CDR2 from the germline V gene are KGHSH and LQKENI. The CDR3 spans 15 residues. The junction had 1 base not matched to a gene; V was cut back by 3 bases and J by 1 base. The CDR3 loop reads CASSPGQGGTDTQYF. The CDR3 DNA sequence: TGTGCCAGCTCACCCGGACAGGGGGGCACAGATACGCAGTATTTT.

The V call is TRBV5-6, the J call TRBJ2-1, with 10 bases fitting TRBD2. This CDR3 region has 15 residues. The germline V gene encodes CDR1 SGHDT and CDR2 YYEEEE. The V gene end was trimmed by 2 bases and the J gene end by 14 bases; junction bases not matched to a gene: 13. CDR3 coding DNA: TGTGCCAGCAGCTTTTCTAGCGGCAAAGGGACTAGCGAGTTCTTC. Translation: CASSFSSGKGTSEFF.

The chain carries TRBV6-1 and TRBJ1-6; D not resolved. Trimming left V 0 bases short and J 0 bases short, with 9 bases between. The CDR3 spans 17 residues. CDR1 is MNHNS, CDR2 SASEGT, per germline. The CDR3: CASSEAIPSSYNSPLHF. DNA of the CDR3: TGTGCCAGCAGTGAAGCCATACCGAGCTCCTATAATTCACCCCTCCACTTT.

The rearrangement uses TRBV28 and TRBJ2-2; 8 bases fit TRBD1. This CDR3 is 15 amino acids long. From germline, CDR1 is MDHEN and CDR2 SYDVKM. The V segment lost 6 bases and the J segment 4 bases; nucleotides outside the gene matches: 7. The CDR3 here is CASSYGQGGTGELFF. The CDR3 bases are TGTGCCAGCAGCTACGGACAGGGTGGCACCGGGGAGCTGTTTTTT.

The rearrangement links TRBV14 to TRBJ2-2; D is uncertain. Germline V gene lookup returns CDR1 SGHDN and CDR2 FVKESK. This CDR3 contains 13 residues. Trimming removed 4 bases from V and 9 bases from J, with 12 bases in between. The CDR3 spells CASSLYPDRELFF. CDR3 nucleotide sequence: TGTGCCAGCAGCCTCTACCCTGACAGGGAGCTGTTTTTT. Variable domain in full (rest from reference TRBV14 and TRBJ2-2): EAGVTQFPSHSVIEKGQTVTLRCDPISGHDNLYWYRRVMGKEIKFLLHFVKESKQDESGMPNNRFLAERTGGTYSTLKVQPAELEDSGVYFCASSLYPDRELFFGEGSRLTVL.